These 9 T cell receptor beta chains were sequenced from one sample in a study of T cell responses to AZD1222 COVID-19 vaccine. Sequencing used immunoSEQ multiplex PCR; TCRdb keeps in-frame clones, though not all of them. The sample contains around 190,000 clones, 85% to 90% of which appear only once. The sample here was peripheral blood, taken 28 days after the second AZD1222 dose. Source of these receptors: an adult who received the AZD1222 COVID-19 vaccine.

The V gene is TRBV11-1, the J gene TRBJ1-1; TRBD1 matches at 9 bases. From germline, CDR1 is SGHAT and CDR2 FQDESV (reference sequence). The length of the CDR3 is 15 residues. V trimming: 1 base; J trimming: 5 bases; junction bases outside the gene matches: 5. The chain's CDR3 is CASSLEGDRGTEAFF. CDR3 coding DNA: TGTGCCAGCAGCTTAGAGGGTGACAGGGGGACTGAAGCTTTCTTT. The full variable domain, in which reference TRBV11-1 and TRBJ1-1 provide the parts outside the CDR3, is EAEVAQSPRYKITEKSQAVAFWCDPISGHATLYWYRQILGQGPELLVQFQDESVVDDSQLPKDRFSAERLKGVDSTLKIQPAELGDSAMYLCASSLEGDRGTEAFFGQGTRLTVV.

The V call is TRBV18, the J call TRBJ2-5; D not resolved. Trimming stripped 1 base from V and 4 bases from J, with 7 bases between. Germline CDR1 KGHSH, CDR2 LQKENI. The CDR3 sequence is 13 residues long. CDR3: CASSPLPTETQYF. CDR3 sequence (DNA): TGTGCCAGCTCACCACTCCCTACAGAGACCCAGTACTTC.

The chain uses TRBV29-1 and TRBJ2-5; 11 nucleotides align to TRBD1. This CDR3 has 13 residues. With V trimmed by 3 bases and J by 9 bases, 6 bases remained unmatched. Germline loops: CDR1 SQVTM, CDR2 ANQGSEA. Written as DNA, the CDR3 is TGCAGCGTTGAGGGACAGGGGGTCAGGGCCCAGTACTTC. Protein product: CSVEGQGVRAQYF.

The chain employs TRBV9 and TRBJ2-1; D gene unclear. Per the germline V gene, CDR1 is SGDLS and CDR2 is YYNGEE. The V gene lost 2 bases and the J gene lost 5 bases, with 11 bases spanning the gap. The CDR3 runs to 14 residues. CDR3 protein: CASSVASENNEQFF. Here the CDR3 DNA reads TGTGCCAGCAGCGTCGCATCGGAAAACAATGAGCAGTTCTTC.

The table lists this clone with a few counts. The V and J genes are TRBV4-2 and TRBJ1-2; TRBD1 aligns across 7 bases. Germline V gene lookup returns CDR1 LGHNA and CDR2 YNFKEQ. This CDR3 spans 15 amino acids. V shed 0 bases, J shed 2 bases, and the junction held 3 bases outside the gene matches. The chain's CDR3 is CASSQESGGNYGYTF. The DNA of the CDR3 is TGTGCCAGCAGCCAAGAATCAGGGGGAAACTATGGCTACACCTTC.

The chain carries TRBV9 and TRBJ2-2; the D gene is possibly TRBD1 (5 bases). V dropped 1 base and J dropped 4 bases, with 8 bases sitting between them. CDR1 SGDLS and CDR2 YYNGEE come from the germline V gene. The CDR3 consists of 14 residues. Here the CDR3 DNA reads TGTGCCAGCAGCGTACAGGGTACCACCGGGGAGCTGTTTTTT. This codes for CASSVQGTTGELFF.

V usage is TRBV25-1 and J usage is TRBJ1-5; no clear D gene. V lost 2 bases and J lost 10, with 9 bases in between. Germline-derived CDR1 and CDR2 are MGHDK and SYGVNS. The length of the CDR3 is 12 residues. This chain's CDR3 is CASSEGQAPQHF. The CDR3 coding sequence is TGTGCCAGCAGTGAAGGTCAGGCCCCCCAGCATTTT.

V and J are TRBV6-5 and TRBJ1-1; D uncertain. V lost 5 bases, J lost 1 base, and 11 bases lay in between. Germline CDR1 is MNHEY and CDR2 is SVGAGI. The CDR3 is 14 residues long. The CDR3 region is CASSTRVGNTEAFF. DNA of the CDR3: TGTGCCAGCAGTACCCGGGTCGGGAACACTGAAGCTTTCTTT.

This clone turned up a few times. CDR3 nucleotides: TGCGCCAGCAGCTTGGGGCGGGGGCGCGCCACTGAAGCTTTCTTT. It specifies CASSLGRGRATEAFF. The chain has TRBV5-1 and TRBJ1-1; D possibly corresponds to TRBD1 (6 bases). This CDR3 is 15 amino acids long. Between the trimmed V and J ends, which lost 0 bases and 4 bases, there was a span of 13 bases. The germline V gene encodes CDR1 SGHRS and CDR2 YFSETQ.